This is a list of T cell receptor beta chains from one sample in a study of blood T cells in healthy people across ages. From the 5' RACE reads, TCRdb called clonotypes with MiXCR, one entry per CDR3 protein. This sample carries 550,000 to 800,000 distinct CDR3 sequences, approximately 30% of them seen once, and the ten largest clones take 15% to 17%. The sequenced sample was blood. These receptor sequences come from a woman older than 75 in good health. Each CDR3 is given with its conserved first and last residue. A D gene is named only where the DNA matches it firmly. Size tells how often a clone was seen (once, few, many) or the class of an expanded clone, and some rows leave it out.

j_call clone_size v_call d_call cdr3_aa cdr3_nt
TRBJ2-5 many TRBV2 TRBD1 CASSPGTGVETQYF TGTGCCAGCAGTCCCGGAACAGGGGTCGAGACCCAGTACTTC
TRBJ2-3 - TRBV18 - CASSQDTQDF TGTGCCAGCTCACAGGATACGCAGGATTTT
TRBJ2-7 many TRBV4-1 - CASSHGTHYEQYF TGCGCCAGCAGCCATGGGACACACTACGAGCAGTACTTC
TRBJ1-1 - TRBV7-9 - CASSKPGGVLMNTEAFF TGTGCCAGCAGTAAACCCGGAGGGGTCCTGATGAACACTGAAGCTTTCTTT
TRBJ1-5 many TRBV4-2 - CASSQGVSQPQHF TGTGCCAGCAGCCAAGGAGTGAGCCAGCCCCAGCATTTT
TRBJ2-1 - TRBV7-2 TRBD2 CASRTTPGLGRFDEQFF TGTGCCAGCAGGACTACCCCGGGACTAGGGCGATTCGATGAGCAGTTCTTC
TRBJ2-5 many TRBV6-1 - CASEAGAETQYF TGTGCCAGCGAGGCGGGGGCGGAGACCCAGTACTTC
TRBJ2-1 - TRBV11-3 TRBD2 CASSGGASGIREQFF TGTGCCAGCAGCGGTGGGGCTAGCGGGATCCGGGAGCAGTTCTTC
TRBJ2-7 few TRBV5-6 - CASSLEPGSYEQYF TGTGCCAGCAGCTTGGAGCCAGGGTCCTACGAGCAGTACTTC
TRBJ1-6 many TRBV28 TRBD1 CASSPRTGGISPLHF TGTGCCAGCAGTCCCCGGACAGGGGGGATTTCACCCCTCCACTTT
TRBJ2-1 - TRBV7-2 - CASSPPRGLYEQFF TGTGCCAGCAGCCCTCCCCGGGGGCTCTACGAGCAGTTCTTC
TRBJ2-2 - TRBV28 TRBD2 CASSTPGLASTGELFF TGTGCCAGCAGTACCCCGGGACTAGCGTCCACCGGGGAGCTGTTTTTT
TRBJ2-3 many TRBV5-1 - CASSLRGVGTDTQYF TGCGCCAGCAGCTTGAGGGGAGTGGGCACAGATACGCAGTATTTT
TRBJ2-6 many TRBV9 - CASSANPGRIPSGANVLTF TGTGCCAGCAGCGCTAATCCGGGACGGATACCCTCTGGGGCCAACGTCCTGACTTTC
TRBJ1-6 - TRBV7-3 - CASSPHAPQYNSPLHF TGTGCCAGCAGCCCCCACGCACCTCAATATAATTCACCCCTCCACTTT
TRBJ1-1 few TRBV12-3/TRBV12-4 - CASSPRRAEAFF TGTGCCAGCAGCCCCCGACGCGCTGAAGCTTTCTTT
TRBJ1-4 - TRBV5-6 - CASSFSTGSEKLFF TGTGCCAGCAGCTTCTCTACAGGGTCTGAAAAACTGTTTTTT
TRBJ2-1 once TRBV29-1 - CSAERENEQFF TGCAGCGCGGAGAGGGAGAACGAGCAGTTCTTC
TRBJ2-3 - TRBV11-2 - CASSLSAFSAGPTTLNTQYF TGTGCCAGCAGCTTATCGGCGTTTAGCGCCGGACCCACCACATTGAATACGCAGTATTTT
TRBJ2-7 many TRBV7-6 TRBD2 CASSPGTSGGYEQYF TGTGCCAGCAGCCCAGGGACTAGCGGGGGCTACGAGCAGTACTTC
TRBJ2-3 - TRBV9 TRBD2 CASSDSGVGTDTQYF TGTGCCAGCAGCGACAGCGGGGTGGGCACAGATACGCAGTATTTT
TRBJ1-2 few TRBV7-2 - CASSLVRGDLYDYTF TGTGCCAGCAGCTTAGTTCGGGGGGATCTGTATGACTACACCTTC
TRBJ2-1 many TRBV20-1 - CSAGLSSYNEQFF TGCAGTGCTGGACTAAGCTCCTACAATGAGCAGTTCTTC
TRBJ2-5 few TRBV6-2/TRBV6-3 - CASGPGAIQTTQYF TGTGCCAGCGGGCCGGGGGCTATTCAAACGACCCAGTACTTC
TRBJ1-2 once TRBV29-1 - CSVPAQGIYGYTF TGCAGCGTCCCGGCGCAAGGTATCTATGGCTACACCTTC
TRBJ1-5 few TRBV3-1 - CASSQDAGASNQPQHF TGTGCCAGCAGCCAAGATGCCGGGGCTAGCAATCAGCCCCAGCATTTT
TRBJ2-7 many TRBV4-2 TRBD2 CASSRQRGLLYEQYF TGTGCCAGCAGCCGCCAGCGGGGGCTCCTCTACGAGCAGTACTTC
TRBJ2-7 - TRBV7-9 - CASSSDRPTYEQYF TGTGCCAGCAGCTCTGACAGGCCCACCTACGAGCAGTACTTC
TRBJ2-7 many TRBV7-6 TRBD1 CASSLGDRGLTYEQYF TGTGCCAGCAGCTTAGGGGACAGGGGGCTCACCTACGAGCAGTACTTC
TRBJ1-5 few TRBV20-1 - CSAREGAGFNNQPQHF TGCAGTGCTAGAGAAGGGGCAGGATTCAACAATCAGCCCCAGCATTTT
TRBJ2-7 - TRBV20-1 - CSAQPPLYEQYF TGCAGTGCCCAGCCCCCCCTCTACGAGCAGTACTTC
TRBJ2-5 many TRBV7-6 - CASSLGLQETQYF TGTGCCAGCAGCTTAGGCCTTCAAGAGACCCAGTACTTC
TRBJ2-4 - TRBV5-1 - CASSRENIQYF TGCGCCAGCAGCCGTGAAAACATTCAGTACTTC
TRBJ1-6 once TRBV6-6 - CASALGGYNSSLHF TGTGCCAGCGCCTTAGGGGGGTATAATTCATCCCTCCACTTT
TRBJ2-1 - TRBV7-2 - CASSLAWEYNEQFF TGTGCCAGCAGCTTAGCGTGGGAGTACAATGAGCAGTTCTTC
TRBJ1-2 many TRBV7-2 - CASSLTGGNTERIYGYTF TGTGCCAGCAGCTTAACGGGGGGGAATACAGAGAGGATCTATGGCTACACCTTC
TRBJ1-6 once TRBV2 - CASSDTGLHSPLHF TGTGCCAGCAGTGATACAGGCCTCCATTCACCCCTCCACTTT
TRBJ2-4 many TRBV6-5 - CASSYSRVKNIQYF TGTGCCAGCAGTTACTCGAGGGTCAAAAACATTCAGTACTTC
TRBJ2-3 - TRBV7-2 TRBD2 CASSLVLGLAGGADAQYF TGTGCCAGCAGCTTAGTACTCGGACTAGCGGGAGGGGCAGATGCGCAGTATTTT
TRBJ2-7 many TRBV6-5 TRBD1 CASSRDRGSGEQYF TGTGCCAGCAGTAGGGACAGGGGTTCTGGCGAGCAGTACTTC
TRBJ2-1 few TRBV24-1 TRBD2 CATAGGLGNEQFF TGTGCCACCGCGGGGGGCCTCGGCAATGAGCAGTTCTTC
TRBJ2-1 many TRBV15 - CATSMRSPNEQFF TGTGCCACCAGCATGAGAAGTCCCAATGAGCAGTTCTTC
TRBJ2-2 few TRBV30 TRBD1 CAWSQTGTGNTGELFF TGTGCCTGGAGTCAAACAGGGACAGGGAACACCGGGGAGCTGTTTTTT
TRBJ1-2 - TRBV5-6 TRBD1 CASSMDRLDYGYTF TGTGCCAGCAGCATGGACAGGTTGGACTATGGCTACACCTTC
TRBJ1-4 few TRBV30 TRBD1 CAWGGQGAKGEKLFF TGTGCCTGGGGAGGTCAGGGGGCCAAAGGGGAAAAACTGTTTTTT
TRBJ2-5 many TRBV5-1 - CASSVGRGETQYF TGCGCCAGCTCCGTGGGACGAGGGGAGACCCAGTACTTC
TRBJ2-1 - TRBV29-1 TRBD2 CSVGLAGVGEQFF TGCAGCGTGGGACTAGCGGGTGTCGGTGAGCAGTTCTTC
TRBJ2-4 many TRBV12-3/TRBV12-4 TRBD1 CASSHRGSLAKNIQYF TGTGCCAGCAGCCACAGGGGCTCCTTAGCCAAAAACATTCAGTACTTC
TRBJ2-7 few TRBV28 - CASSLTTWARQYF TGTGCCAGCAGTTTAACTACGTGGGCTCGGCAGTACTTC
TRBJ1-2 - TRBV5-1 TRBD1 CASRVRTGGGCYTF TGCGCCAGCAGAGTGAGGACAGGGGGCGGATGCTACACCTTC
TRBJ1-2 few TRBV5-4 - CASSLPGDHGYTF TGTGCCAGCAGCTTGCCAGGGGACCATGGCTACACCTTC
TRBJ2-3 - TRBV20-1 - CSGHSTDTQYF TGCAGTGGCCACAGCACAGATACGCAGTATTTT
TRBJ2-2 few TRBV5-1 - CASNVGPGTGELFF TGCGCCAGCAATGTGGGTCCGGGCACCGGGGAGCTGTTTTTT
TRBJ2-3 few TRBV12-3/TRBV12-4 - CASRGGRSVTDTQYF TGTGCCAGCAGGGGCGGCCGGTCAGTCACAGATACGCAGTATTTT
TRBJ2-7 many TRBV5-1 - CASSSGRSGSEQYF TGCGCCAGCAGCTCCGGAAGATCAGGGAGCGAGCAGTACTTC
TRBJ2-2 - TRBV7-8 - CASSLAGGRGGELFF TGTGCCAGCAGCTTAGCGGGGGGGCGAGGCGGGGAGCTGTTTTTT
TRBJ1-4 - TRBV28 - CASGGTPAADEKLFF TGTGCCAGCGGGGGGACTCCGGCAGCGGATGAAAAACTGTTTTTT
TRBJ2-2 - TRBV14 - CASSQVQGGELFF TGTGCCAGCAGCCAAGTTCAGGGCGGGGAGCTGTTTTTT
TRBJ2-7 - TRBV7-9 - CASSLVWQGDEQYF TGTGCCAGCAGCTTAGTTTGGCAGGGCGACGAGCAGTACTTC